This TCR beta chain was sequenced during a study of T cell responses to AZD1222 COVID-19 vaccine. Clones were read by immunoSEQ multiplex PCR, and TCRdb kept only the in-frame ones, dropping some. This sample yields 86,000 or so clones, of which 90% to 95% are seen a single time; around a tenth belongs to the top ten. Germline V gene sequence: CDR1 KGHSH, CDR2 LQKENI. The CDR3 loop spans 16 amino acids. The V and J ends lost 2 bases and 4 bases, in that order; junction bases with no gene match: 6. J is TRBJ1-2 and V is TRBV18, with 11 bases identical to TRBD1. This TCR came from an adult who received the AZD1222 COVID-19 vaccine. The material was peripheral blood, obtained 28 days after the second AZD1222 dose. CDR3 in DNA: TGTGCCAGCTCACCAGGTGGACAGGGGGCTAGCTATGGCTACACCTTC. It specifies CASSPGGQGASYGYTF.